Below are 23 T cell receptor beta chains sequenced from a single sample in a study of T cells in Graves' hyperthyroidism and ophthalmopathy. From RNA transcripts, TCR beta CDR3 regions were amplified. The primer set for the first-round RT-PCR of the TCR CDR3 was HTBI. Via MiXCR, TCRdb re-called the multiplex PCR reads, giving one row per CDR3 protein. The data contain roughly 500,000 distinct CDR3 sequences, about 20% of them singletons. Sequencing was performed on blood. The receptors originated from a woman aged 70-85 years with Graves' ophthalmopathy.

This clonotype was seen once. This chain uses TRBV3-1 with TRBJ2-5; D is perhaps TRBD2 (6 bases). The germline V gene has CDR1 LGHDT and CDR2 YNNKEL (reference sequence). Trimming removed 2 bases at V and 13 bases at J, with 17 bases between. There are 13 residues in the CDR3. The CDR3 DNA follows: TGTGCCAGCAGCCAAAATCTAGCGACCCCCATGTACTTC. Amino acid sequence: CASSQNLATPMYF.

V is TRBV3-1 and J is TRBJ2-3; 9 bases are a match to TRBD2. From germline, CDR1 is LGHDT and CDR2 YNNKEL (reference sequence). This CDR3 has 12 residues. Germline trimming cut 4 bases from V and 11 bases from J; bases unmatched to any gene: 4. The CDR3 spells CASSRLAGMQYF. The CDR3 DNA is TGTGCCAGCAGCCGTCTAGCGGGGATGCAGTATTTT.

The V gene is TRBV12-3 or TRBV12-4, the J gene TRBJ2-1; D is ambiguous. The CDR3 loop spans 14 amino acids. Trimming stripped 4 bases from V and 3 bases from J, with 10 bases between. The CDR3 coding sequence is TGTGCCAGCAGTTCGTGGGGAAACTACAATGAGCAGTTCTTC. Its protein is CASSSWGNYNEQFF.

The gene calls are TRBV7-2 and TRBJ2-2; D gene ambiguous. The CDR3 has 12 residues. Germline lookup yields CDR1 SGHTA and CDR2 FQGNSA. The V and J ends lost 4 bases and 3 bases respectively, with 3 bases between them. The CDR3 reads CASSYHTGELFF. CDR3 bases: TGTGCCAGCAGCTACCACACCGGGGAGCTGTTTTTT. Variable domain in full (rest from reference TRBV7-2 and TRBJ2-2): GAGVSQSPSNKVTEKGKDVELRCDPISGHTALYWYRQSLGQGLEFLIYFQGNSAPDKSGLPSDRFSAERTGGSVSTLTIQRTQQEDSAVYLCASSYHTGELFFGEGSRLTVL.

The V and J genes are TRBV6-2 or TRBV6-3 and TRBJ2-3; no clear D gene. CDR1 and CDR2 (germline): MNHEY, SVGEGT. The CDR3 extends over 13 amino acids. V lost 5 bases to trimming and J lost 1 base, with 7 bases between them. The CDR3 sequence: CASSPPRTDTQYF. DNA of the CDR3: TGTGCCAGCAGTCCGCCCCGCACAGATACGCAGTATTTT.

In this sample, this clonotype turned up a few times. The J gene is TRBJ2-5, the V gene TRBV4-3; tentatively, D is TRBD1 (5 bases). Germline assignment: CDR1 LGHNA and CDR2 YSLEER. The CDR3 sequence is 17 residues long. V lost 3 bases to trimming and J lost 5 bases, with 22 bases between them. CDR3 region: CASSHPTAPYCLETQYF. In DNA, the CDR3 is TGCGCCAGCAGCCATCCGACAGCCCCGTATTGTCTTGAGACCCAGTACTTC.

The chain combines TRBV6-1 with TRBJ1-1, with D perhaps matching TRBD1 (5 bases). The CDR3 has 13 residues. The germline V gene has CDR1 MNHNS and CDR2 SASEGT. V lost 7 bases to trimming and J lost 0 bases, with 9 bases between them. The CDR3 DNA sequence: TGTGCCAGCACCGAGGGGATGAACACTGAAGCTTTCTTT. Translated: CASTEGMNTEAFF.

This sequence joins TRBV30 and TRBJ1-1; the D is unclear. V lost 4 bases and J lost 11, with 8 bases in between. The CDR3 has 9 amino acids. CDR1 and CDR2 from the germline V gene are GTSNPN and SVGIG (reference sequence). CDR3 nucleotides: TGTGCCTGGACCCCGGAGGCTTTCTTT. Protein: CAWTPEAFF. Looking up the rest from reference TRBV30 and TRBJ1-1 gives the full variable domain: SQTIHQWPATLVQPVGSPLSLECTVEGTSNPNLYWYRQAAGRGLQLLFYSVGIGQISSEVPQNLSASRPQDRQFILSSKKLLLSDSGFYLCAWTPEAFFGQGTRLTVV.

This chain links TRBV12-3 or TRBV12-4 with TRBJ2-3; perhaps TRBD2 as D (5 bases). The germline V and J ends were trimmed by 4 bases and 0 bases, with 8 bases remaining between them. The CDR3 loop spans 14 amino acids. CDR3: CASSSRESTDTQYF. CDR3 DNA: TGTGCCAGCAGTTCGAGGGAAAGCACAGATACGCAGTATTTT.

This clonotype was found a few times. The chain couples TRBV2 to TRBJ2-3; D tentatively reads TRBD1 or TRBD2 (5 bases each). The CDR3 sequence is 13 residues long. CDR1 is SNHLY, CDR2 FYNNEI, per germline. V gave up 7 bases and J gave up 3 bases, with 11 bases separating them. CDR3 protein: CASTMWGTDTQYF. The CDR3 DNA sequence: TGTGCCAGCACCATGTGGGGGACAGATACGCAGTATTTT.

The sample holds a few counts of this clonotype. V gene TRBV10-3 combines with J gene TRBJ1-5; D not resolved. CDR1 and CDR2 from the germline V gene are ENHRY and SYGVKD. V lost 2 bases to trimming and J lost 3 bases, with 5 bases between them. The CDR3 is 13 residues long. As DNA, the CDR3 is TGTGCCATCAGTGAGCGGGTCAATCAGCCCCAGCATTTT. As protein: CAISERVNQPQHF.

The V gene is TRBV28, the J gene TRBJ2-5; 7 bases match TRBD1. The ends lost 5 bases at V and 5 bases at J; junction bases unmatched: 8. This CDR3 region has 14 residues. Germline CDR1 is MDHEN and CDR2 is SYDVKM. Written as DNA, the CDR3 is TGTGCCAGCAGTCCACGACAGGGAATGGAGACCCAGTACTTC. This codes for CASSPRQGMETQYF. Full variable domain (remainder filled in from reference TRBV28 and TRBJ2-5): DVKVTQSSRYLVKRTGEKVFLECVQDMDHENMFWYRQDPGLGLRLIYFSYDVKMKEKGDIPEGYSVSREKKERFSLILESASTNQTSMYLCASSPRQGMETQYFGPGTRLLVL.

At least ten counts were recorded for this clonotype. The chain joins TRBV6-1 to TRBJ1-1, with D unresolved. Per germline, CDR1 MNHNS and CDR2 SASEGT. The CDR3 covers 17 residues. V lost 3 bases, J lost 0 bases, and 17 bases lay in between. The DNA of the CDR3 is TGTGCCAGCAGTGACCGCATAACATCGGGTATGAACACTGAAGCTTTCTTT. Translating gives CASSDRITSGMNTEAFF.

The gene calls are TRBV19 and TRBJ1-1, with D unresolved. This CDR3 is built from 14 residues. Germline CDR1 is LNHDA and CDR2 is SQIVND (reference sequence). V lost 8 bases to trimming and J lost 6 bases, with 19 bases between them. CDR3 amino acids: CASQPLQRSSEAFF. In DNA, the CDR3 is TGTGCCAGTCAGCCTTTACAGCGTTCCTCTGAAGCTTTCTTT. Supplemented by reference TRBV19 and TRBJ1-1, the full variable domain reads DGGITQSPKYLFRKEGQNVTLSCEQNLNHDAMYWYRQDPGQGLRLIYYSQIVNDFQKGDIAEGYSVSREKKESFPLTVTSAQKNPTAFYLCASQPLQRSSEAFFGQGTRLTVV.

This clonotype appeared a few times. The CDR3 loop is CASSQYFFRAHYEQYF. The CDR3 DNA reads as TGTGCCAGCAGTCAATATTTCTTCAGGGCCCACTACGAGCAGTACTTC. The chain joins TRBV28 to TRBJ2-7; weak D call: TRBD1 (5 bases). Germline V gene data show CDR1 as MDHEN and CDR2 as SYDVKM. V lost 5 bases and J lost 3, with 20 bases in between. This CDR3 has 16 residues. Full variable domain (rest looked up from reference TRBV28 and TRBJ2-7): DVKVTQSSRYLVKRTGEKVFLECVQDMDHENMFWYRQDPGLGLRLIYFSYDVKMKEKGDIPEGYSVSREKKERFSLILESASTNQTSMYLCASSQYFFRAHYEQYFGPGTRLTVT.

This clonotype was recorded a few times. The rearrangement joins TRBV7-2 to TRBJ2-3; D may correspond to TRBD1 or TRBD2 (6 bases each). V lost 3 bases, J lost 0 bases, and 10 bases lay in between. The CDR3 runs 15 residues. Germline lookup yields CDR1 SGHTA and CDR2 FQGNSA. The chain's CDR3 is CASSFQGGSTDTQYF. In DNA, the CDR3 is TGTGCCAGCAGCTTTCAAGGGGGGAGCACAGATACGCAGTATTTT.

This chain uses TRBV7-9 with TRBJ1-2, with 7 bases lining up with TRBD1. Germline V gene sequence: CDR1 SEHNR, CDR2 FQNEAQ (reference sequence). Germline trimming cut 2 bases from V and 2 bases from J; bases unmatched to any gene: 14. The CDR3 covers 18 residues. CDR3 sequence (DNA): TGTGCCAGCAGCTTATATGGGGCTGACAGGGCTAGGAACTATGGCTACACCTTC. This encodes CASSLYGADRARNYGYTF.

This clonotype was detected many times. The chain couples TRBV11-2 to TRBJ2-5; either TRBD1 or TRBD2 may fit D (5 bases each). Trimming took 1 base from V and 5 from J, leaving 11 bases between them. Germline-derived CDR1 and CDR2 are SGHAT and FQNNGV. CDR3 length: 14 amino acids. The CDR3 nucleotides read TGTGCCAGCAGCTTAGTGGCTAGGGACGAGACCCAGTACTTC. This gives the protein CASSLVARDETQYF. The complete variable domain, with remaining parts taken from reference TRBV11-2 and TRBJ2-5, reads EAGVAQSPRYKIIEKRQSVAFWCNPISGHATLYWYQQILGQGPKLLIQFQNNGVVDDSQLPKDRFSAERLKGVDSTLKIQPAKLEDSAVYLCASSLVARDETQYFGPGTRLLVL.

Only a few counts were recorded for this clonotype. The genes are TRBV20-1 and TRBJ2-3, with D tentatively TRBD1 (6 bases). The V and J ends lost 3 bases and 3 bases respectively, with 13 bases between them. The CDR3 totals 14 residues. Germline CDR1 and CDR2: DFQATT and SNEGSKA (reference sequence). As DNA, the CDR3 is TGCAGTGCTAGCCGGCAGGGGCTTACAGATACGCAGTATTTT. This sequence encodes CSASRQGLTDTQYF.

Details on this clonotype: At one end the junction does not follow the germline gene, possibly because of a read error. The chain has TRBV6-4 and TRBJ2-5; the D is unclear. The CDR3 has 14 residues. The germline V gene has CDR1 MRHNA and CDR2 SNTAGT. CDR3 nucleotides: TGTGCCAGCAGTTACTCGAACCCCAGAGAGACCCAGTACTTC. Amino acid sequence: CASSYSNPRETQYF.

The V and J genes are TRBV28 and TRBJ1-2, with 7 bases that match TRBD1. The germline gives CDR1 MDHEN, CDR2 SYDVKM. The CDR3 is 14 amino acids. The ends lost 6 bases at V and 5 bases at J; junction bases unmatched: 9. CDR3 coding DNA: TGTGCCAGCAGACAGTCGGGACAGATTTATGGCTACACCTTC. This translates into CASRQSGQIYGYTF.

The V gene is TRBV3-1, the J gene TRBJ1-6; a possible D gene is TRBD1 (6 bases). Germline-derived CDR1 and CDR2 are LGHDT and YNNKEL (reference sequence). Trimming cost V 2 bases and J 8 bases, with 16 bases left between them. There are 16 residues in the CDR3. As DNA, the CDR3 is TGTGCCAGCAGCCAACGGAGGTTGGGGGCCCATTCACCCCTCCACTTT. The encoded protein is CASSQRRLGAHSPLHF.

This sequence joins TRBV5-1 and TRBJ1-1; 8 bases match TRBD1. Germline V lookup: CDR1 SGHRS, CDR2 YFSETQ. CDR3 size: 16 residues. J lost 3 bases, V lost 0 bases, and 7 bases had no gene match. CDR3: CASSLDNRGSDTEAFF. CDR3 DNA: TGCGCCAGCAGCTTGGACAACAGGGGGTCGGACACTGAAGCTTTCTTT.